This TCR beta chain was sequenced during a study of shared clonotypes between healthy human individuals (dated by TCRdb to about 2020). Notes on the research overall: A couple of women and three men aged 18 to 49 years were included in the cohort. For each donor, three plates each were used for CD4 naive and CD4 memory, two plates were used for CD8 naive, and one plate was used for CD8 memory. To estimate repertoire size and how much clonotypes are shared between individuals, the study performed deep sequencing of blood TCR repertoires from about five healthy adults. To increase sequencing depth and limit assay-specific biases, TCR repertoire library preparation and sequencing were carried out by different laboratories using diverse techniques. Between about 0.85 and 10 billion PBMCs per donor were obtained by leukapheresis. Findings and caveats that apply to the study as a whole: Pairwise subsampling indicated that sequencing depth was expected to affect the degree of clonotype sharing among donors. Estimated clonotype richness was generally larger for naive than for memory subsets. Sharing across four donors was observed for roughly 5.4% of naive CD4, 3.5% of naive CD8, over 2% of memory CD4, and roughly 0.43% of memory CD8 clonotypes. Because the study included a small number of donors, the genetic and exposure-history diversity represented was limited. Compared with non-shared clonotypes, the clonotypes found in all four sorted-subset donors had higher generation probabilities. Even with the large sequencing depth, rarefaction of the sorted-subset datasets indicated that sequencing was incomplete. Only blood was sampled, and tissue TCR repertoires likely differ from those in blood.

This clone was seen once. Its cognate antigen has yet to be identified. Per-base quality was not reported, and no clone a single base away is much larger than it. TCR CDR3 regions were amplified from genomic DNA by multiplex PCR using the deep immunoSEQ assay. Extracted genomic DNA from each cell subset was spread evenly across all wells of several immunoSEQ 96-well plates, with each plate serving as a replicate. Each replicate PCR for sorted subsets received around 200 ng genomic DNA, equal to 30,000 or so T cell genomes. Purified libraries were measured with a Qubit 3.0 fluorometer, size-checked on a Bioanalyzer 2100, and measured again with the KAPA Library Quantification kit. Every immunoSEQ 96-well plate was sequenced on a dedicated single-read 150-cycle Illumina NextSeq 550 flow cell. Under the source paper's analysis protocol: Because the immunoSEQ output included only junctional sequences and no quality scores, the filtering could not be the same as the filtering used for full-length reads. To assign V/J genes and CDR3, sequences were annotated using PyIR, a Python wrapper for IgBLAST v1.9, with IMGT germline references. Reads were removed for weak V/J assignments (E-value above 1e-6), missing CDR3, stop codons, out-of-frame junctions, or ambiguous translated residues. V3J clonotypes were defined by identical inferred V gene, J gene, and CDR3 amino acid sequence. To compute the percentage overlap between repertoires, the number of shared unique clonotypes was divided by the size of the smaller repertoire. Repertoire richness was assessed with RTK rarefaction, the Chao1 estimator, and Recon v2.1 estimates of unobserved clonotypes. OLGA was used to compute generation probabilities for all TCRbeta clonotypes that the gDNA method yielded from a few donors. Here the immuneACCESS table is served through TCRdb, limited to in-frame sequences with V and J called. Missing clones are a known gap in these copies; in checked studies unresolved V genes cover under half, and the rest lacks a known reason. Clonal size and the V and J genes are those of that table, whereas D and trimming came from the DNA. This sample is represented by about 680,000 clones; around 92% of them were singletons. Of the sample, approximately 24% falls within the top ten clones.

For the CD8 naive samples, CD45RO-negative cells were positively selected for CCR7, yielding a CD45RA+CCR7+ population from which TemRA cells were excluded. The donors were healthy, HIV-negative adults with no recently reported acute infections or vaccinations. Only Caucasian adults living in Nashville, Tennessee, USA were represented among the donors. Blood was collected by leukapheresis, and PBMCs were isolated by Ficoll-Histopaque density gradient centrifugation and then cryopreserved in liquid nitrogen vapor phase. Analytical flow cytometry was used to check the purity and quantity of each magnetically sorted T cell population. Each sorted fraction had its genomic DNA isolated and then quantified by UV absorbance on a Nanodrop 2000c. CDR1 is given as MNHEY and CDR2 as SMNVEV, both from the germline V gene (reference sequence). The junction carries 12 bases between V and J, which are trimmed by 4 bases and 5 bases respectively. The CDR3 spans 13 residues, from the cysteine through the phenylalanine. Only the CDR3 region is kept as DNA, spanning 39 bases read in frame from base 1.

This sequence uses TRBV27 and TRBJ2-7, with no reliable assignment of the D segment. This clonotype was sampled from a man aged 30 to 45 in good health. Sequenced sample: naive CD8+ T cells sorted from blood. Read against the paper, the sample's cell subset or site label means: CD45RA+CCR7+. The CDR3 reads CASSSLLTHEQYF. The DNA reads TGTGCCAGCAGTTCATTACTTACCCACGAGCAGTACTTC.